Below are 17 T cell receptor beta chains sequenced from a single sample in a study of radiation and T cells in renal cell carcinoma. As to time point: baseline pretreatment blood. Documented treatment: 15 Gy SBRT to primary tumor, nephrectomy 4 weeks later. Sequencing was performed with immunoSEQ multiplex PCR; in TCRdb, only in-frame clones are kept and a portion is missing. The sample holds 130,000 or so clones, approximately 91% seen once. The sample in question was blood, obtained from a patient whose treatment included radiotherapy and nephrectomy. These receptors all come from a woman aged 50 to 65 with renal cell carcinoma.

A single count supports this clone. The V call is TRBV6-6, the J call TRBJ1-5; perhaps TRBD1 as D (6 bases). The CDR3 is made up of 16 amino acids. Germline values: CDR1 MNHNY, CDR2 SVGAGI (reference sequence). V shed 4 bases and J shed 4 bases, with 17 bases lying between them. CDR3 loop: CASSSGIQGANQPQHF. In DNA form, the CDR3 reads TGTGCCAGCAGTTCAGGGATACAGGGCGCGAATCAGCCCCAGCATTTT.

This chain links TRBV19 with TRBJ1-5, with 8 bases that match TRBD1. V shed 1 base and J 4 bases; nucleotides not matched to a gene: 6. CDR3 length equals 16 residues. Germline V lookup: CDR1 LNHDA, CDR2 SQIVND (reference sequence). The CDR3 DNA sequence: TGTGCCAGTAGTATAGTCCCGGGACAGGTTAATCAGCCCCAGCATTTT. It is translated as CASSIVPGQVNQPQHF.

The gene calls are TRBV14 and TRBJ2-2; no clear D gene. V was shortened by 1 base and J by 5 bases, with 8 bases between the two germline ends. The CDR3 totals 14 residues. Germline lookup yields CDR1 SGHDN and CDR2 FVKESK. The CDR3 DNA reads as TGTGCCAGCAGCCAAGCTCGACGGACCGGGGAGCTGTTTTTT. Translation gives CASSQARRTGELFF. The whole variable domain, filled in from reference TRBV14 and TRBJ2-2, reads EAGVTQFPSHSVIEKGQTVTLRCDPISGHDNLYWYRRVMGKEIKFLLHFVKESKQDESGMPNNRFLAERTGGTYSTLKVQPAELEDSGVYFCASSQARRTGELFFGEGSRLTVL.

The rearrangement links TRBV10-3 to TRBJ1-2, with 8 nucleotides matching TRBD1. In germline, CDR1 is ENHRY, CDR2 SYGVKD. Unmatched junction bases numbered 6, after V lost 6 bases and J lost 3 bases. This CDR3 has 14 residues. CDR3 residues: CAIRDRAGYYGYTF. The DNA of the CDR3 is TGTGCCATCAGGGACAGGGCCGGGTACTATGGCTACACCTTC.

For the CDR3, the DNA is TGTGCCAGTAGTATGACAGAGGAAGGCTACACCTTC. The encoded protein is CASSMTEEGYTF. The genes are TRBV19 and TRBJ1-2; TRBD1 might be the D (5 bases). V gave up 3 bases and J gave up 8 bases, with 10 bases separating them. Germline values: CDR1 LNHDA, CDR2 SQIVND (reference sequence). CDR3 length equals 12 residues.

J is TRBJ2-5 and V is TRBV5-8; D gene ambiguous. The germline gives CDR1 SGHTS, CDR2 YDEGEE. The V end was cut by 3 bases, the J end by 6 bases, with 9 bases between. This CDR3 spans 12 amino acids. This chain's CDR3 is CASSSGGKTQYF. For the CDR3, the DNA is TGTGCCAGCAGCTCAGGTGGGAAGACCCAGTACTTC.

V gene TRBV7-8 combines with J gene TRBJ2-1, with D possibly matching TRBD2 (5 bases). The germline V gene has CDR1 SGHVS and CDR2 FQNEAQ. The CDR3 is 17 residues long. Trimming stripped 1 base from V and 0 bases from J, with 13 bases between. The CDR3, as DNA: TGTGCCAGCAGCTTAGTCGGCGGGTTGAGCTCCTACAATGAGCAGTTCTTC. This encodes CASSLVGGLSSYNEQFF. Full variable domain (rest looked up from reference TRBV7-8 and TRBJ2-1): GAGVSQSPRYKVAKRGQDVALRCDPISGHVSLFWYQQALGQGPEFLTYFQNEAQLDKSGLPSDRFFAERPEGSVSTLKIQRTQQEDSAVYLCASSLVGGLSSYNEQFFGPGTRLTVL.

This chain links TRBV10-3 with TRBJ1-4; 8 bases map to TRBD1. This CDR3 comprises 15 residues. After removal of 7 bases from V and 8 bases from J, the junction contained 12 bases not matched to a gene. The germline CDR1 and CDR2 sequences are ENHRY and SYGVKD. The DNA of the CDR3 is TGTGCCATCAAGTCTGCAGGGGGCTCTCGAGAAAAACTGTTTTTT. As protein: CAIKSAGGSREKLFF.

The DNA of the CDR3 is TGTGCCAGCAGTTACTCGGCTACCCCACATGGGGACGAGCAGTACTTC. Its protein is CASSYSATPHGDEQYF. The J gene is TRBJ2-7, the V gene TRBV6-5; unclear D gene. V gave up 0 bases and J gave up 5 bases, with 17 bases separating them. There are 16 residues in the CDR3. Germline V lookup: CDR1 MNHEY, CDR2 SVGAGI.

The chain combines TRBV11-1 with TRBJ2-2; possibly TRBD2 for D (6 bases). The germline gives CDR1 SGHAT, CDR2 FQDESV (reference sequence). This CDR3 is 14 amino acids long. The V end was cut by 3 bases, the J end by 4 bases, with 9 bases between. The CDR3 reads CASSFIGGTGELFF. The CDR3 DNA sequence: TGTGCCAGCAGCTTTATCGGGGGCACCGGGGAGCTGTTTTTT.

Comment on this clone: The germline gene is not matched at one end of the junction; a read error may be the cause. This rearrangement joins TRBV6-1 to TRBJ1-3; tentative D call: TRBD1 (5 bases). Germline V gene lookup returns CDR1 MNHNS and CDR2 SASEGT. The CDR3 totals 17 residues. For the CDR3, the DNA is TGTGCCAGCAGTGGCCAACTGGACACTAGCTCTGGAAGCACCATATATTTT. This sequence encodes CASSGQLDTSSGSTIYF.

The chain combines TRBV2 with TRBJ2-7; 9 bases align to TRBD2. CDR1 is SNHLY, CDR2 FYNNEI, per germline. The CDR3 has 17 residues. Trimming at V came to 6 bases and at J to 4 bases, leaving 16 bases not matched to a gene. The CDR3 coding sequence is TGTGCCAGCAGCCCGACTGGGGGAGCGGGGGGCCGTTACGAGCAGTACTTC. Protein sequence: CASSPTGGAGGRYEQYF.

A few counts support this clone. The V and J genes are TRBV7-9 and TRBJ1-2; 7 bases align to TRBD1. This CDR3 has 12 amino acids. Germline-derived CDR1 and CDR2 are SEHNR and FQNEAQ (reference sequence). V gave up 8 bases and J gave up 5 bases; unmatched junction bases: 5. The chain's CDR3 is CASHRGEYGYTF. The CDR3 DNA is TGTGCCAGCCACAGGGGAGAATATGGCTACACCTTC.

The genes are TRBV5-4 and TRBJ2-1; possibly TRBD1 or TRBD2 for D (5 bases each). The CDR3 has 15 residues. CDR1 SGHNT and CDR2 YYREEE come from the germline V gene (reference sequence). V was trimmed by 0 bases and J by 4 bases, leaving 11 bases between them. The DNA for the CDR3 is TGTGCCAGCAGCTTGGGAGGGGCCCGATACAATGAGCAGTTCTTC. This gives the protein CASSLGGARYNEQFF.

This chain connects TRBV9 to TRBJ1-1; D is unresolved. This CDR3 spans 14 amino acids. Between the trimmed V and J ends, which lost 0 bases and 2 bases, there was a span of 8 bases. Germline CDR1 reads SGDLS; CDR2 reads YYNGEE. This CDR3 is CASSVEEGNTEAFF. The CDR3 nucleotides are TGTGCCAGCAGCGTAGAGGAGGGTAACACTGAAGCTTTCTTT.

This clone was detected once. This sequence joins TRBV7-9 and TRBJ1-1; a possible D gene is TRBD1 (6 bases). The germline gives CDR1 SEHNR, CDR2 FQNEAQ (reference sequence). The CDR3 extends over 17 amino acids. Trimming removed 10 bases at V and 1 base at J, with 25 bases between. The CDR3: CATEPRPGEFQNTEAFF. CDR3 nucleotide sequence: TGTGCCACTGAACCCAGACCAGGGGAGTTTCAGAACACTGAAGCTTTCTTT. Combining the CDR3 with reference TRBV7-9 and TRBJ1-1 gives the whole variable domain DTGVSQNPRHKITKRGQNVTFRCDPISEHNRLYWYRQTLGQGPEFLTYFQNEAQLEKSRLLSDRFSAERPKGSFSTLEIQRTEQGDSAMYLCATEPRPGEFQNTEAFFGQGTRLTVV.

This chain uses TRBV5-6 with TRBJ1-2; 8 positions match TRBD1. The CDR3 runs 14 residues. Per the germline V gene, CDR1 is SGHDT and CDR2 is YYEEEE. The ends lost 1 base at V and 4 bases at J; junction bases unmatched: 3. In DNA form, the CDR3 reads TGTGCCAGCAGCTTGACGGACAGGGTCTATGGCTACACCTTC. It yields the protein CASSLTDRVYGYTF.